The 19 T cell receptor beta chains reported below all come from one sample, sequenced in a study of blood T cell repertoires in COVID-19. This table comes from immunoSEQ multiplex PCR, and its TCRdb copy is limited to in-frame clones, with some not included. The data hold approximately 68,000 clones, with about 88% observed a single time. The sample comprised peripheral blood. All receptors derive from a man between 65 and 80 years old with active or convalescent COVID-19.

V is TRBV15 and J is TRBJ2-5; D may be TRBD2 (5 bases). The CDR3 runs to 15 residues. V was pared by 0 bases and J by 1 base, with 9 bases between. The germline gives CDR1 LNHNV, CDR2 YYDKDF (reference sequence). The CDR3 loop is CATSRDLLVQETQYF. Here the CDR3 DNA reads TGTGCCACCAGCAGAGATCTACTAGTCCAAGAGACCCAGTACTTC.

The chain recombines TRBV7-9 with TRBJ1-2; TRBD1 agrees at 8 bases. Germline CDR1 reads SEHNR; CDR2 reads FQNEAQ (reference sequence). V lost 2 bases and J lost 0; bases outside the gene matches: 8. The CDR3 spans 17 residues. In DNA, the CDR3 is TGTGCCAGCAGCTTAACACGCCAACAGGGGGCTAACTATGGCTACACCTTC. Encoded protein: CASSLTRQQGANYGYTF. Drawing the rest from reference TRBV7-9 and TRBJ1-2, the complete variable domain is DTGVSQNPRHKITKRGQNVTFRCDPISEHNRLYWYRQTLGQGPEFLTYFQNEAQLEKSRLLSDRFSAERPKGSFSTLEIQRTEQGDSAMYLCASSLTRQQGANYGYTFGSGTRLTVV.

The J gene is TRBJ2-7, the V gene TRBV19; TRBD2 agrees at 12 bases. V shed 5 bases, J shed 4 bases, and the junction held 9 bases outside the gene matches. The CDR3 consists of 16 residues. From germline, CDR1 is LNHDA and CDR2 SQIVND (reference sequence). The CDR3 reads CASSPGLAGRGYEQYF. The CDR3 DNA is TGTGCCAGTAGTCCTGGACTAGCGGGAAGGGGATACGAGCAGTACTTC.

The chain is built from TRBV6-5 and TRBJ2-1; no clear D gene. The length of the CDR3 is 13 residues. Germline CDR1 and CDR2: MNHEY and SVGAGI. Trimming left V 6 bases short and J 3 bases short, with 9 bases between. The CDR3 coding sequence is TGTGCCAGCAGGTCGGTTTACTACAATGAGCAGTTCTTC. Translation: CASRSVYYNEQFF.

V and J are TRBV10-2 and TRBJ2-1, with a weak D call TRBD2 (6 bases). The V and J ends lost 6 bases and 10 bases respectively, with 16 bases between them. The CDR3 totals 13 residues. The germline gives CDR1 WSHSY, CDR2 SAAADI. The CDR3, as DNA: TGCGCCAGCAGCGGGACTTCCCCGGGGGAGCAGTTCTTC. Its translation: CASSGTSPGEQFF.

The chain links TRBV2 to TRBJ2-1; 10 bases align to TRBD1. Germline CDR1 and CDR2: SNHLY and FYNNEI. V was clipped by 4 bases and J by 1 base; unmatched bases: 1. The CDR3 is 15 residues long. Here the CDR3 reads CASSADRGSYNEQFF. In DNA form, the CDR3 reads TGTGCCAGCAGTGCGGACAGGGGGTCCTACAATGAGCAGTTCTTC.

The chain uses TRBV6-5 and TRBJ1-4; TRBD1 matches at 11 bases. V lost 6 bases and J lost 3; bases outside the gene matches: 3. This CDR3 is built from 15 residues. CDR1 is MNHEY and CDR2 is SVGAGI in the germline V gene. CDR3 coding DNA: TGTGCCAGCAGGGACAGGGGGCGGTCTAATGAAAAACTGTTTTTT. Its protein product is CASRDRGRSNEKLFF.

This chain links TRBV28 with TRBJ2-5, with D possibly being TRBD1 (6 bases). CDR1 is MDHEN and CDR2 is SYDVKM in the germline V gene. This CDR3 has 15 residues. V was shortened by 6 bases and J by 2 bases, with 16 bases between the two germline ends. The CDR3 protein is CASSRGDRSQETQYF. The CDR3 DNA is TGTGCCAGCAGCAGAGGTGACAGGTCTCAAGAGACCCAGTACTTC.

The chain combines TRBV3-1 (or the pseudogene TRBV3-2) with TRBJ2-1; possible D gene TRBD2, 6 bases. Germline lookup yields CDR1 LGHDT and CDR2 YNNKEL (reference sequence). The CDR3 is 16 amino acids. V was cut by 0 bases and J by 5 bases, with 14 bases left in between. CDR3 region: CASSQDLFGGNNEQFF. The CDR3 bases are TGTGCCAGCAGCCAAGATCTCTTCGGAGGGAACAATGAGCAGTTCTTC.

The genes are TRBV9 and TRBJ2-7; 9 bases align to TRBD2. This CDR3 comprises 15 residues. The J segment lost 2 bases and the V segment lost 4 bases, leaving 7 bases of the junction unmatched. Germline CDR1 is SGDLS and CDR2 is YYNGEE. CDR3 nucleotides: TGTGCCAGCAGCATCGGGGCTAGCGGGACCTACGAGCAGTACTTC. Amino acids: CASSIGASGTYEQYF.

V gene TRBV7-9 combines with J gene TRBJ2-7; the match to TRBD2 covers 15 bases. The germline V gene has CDR1 SEHNR and CDR2 FQNEAQ (reference sequence). This CDR3 is built from 17 residues. V gave up 5 bases and J gave up 0 bases; unmatched junction bases: 5. The CDR3 DNA follows: TGTGCCAGCAGCCTCGGGGGACTAGCGGGAGGCTCCTACGAGCAGTACTTC. Encoded protein: CASSLGGLAGGSYEQYF.

The chain combines TRBV5-1 with TRBJ1-1, with TRBD1 as a possible D gene (5 bases). The germline V gene encodes CDR1 SGHRS and CDR2 YFSETQ. The CDR3 loop spans 15 amino acids. V dropped 2 bases and J dropped 5 bases, with 16 bases sitting between them. The CDR3 sequence is CASSFGRVRRTEAFF. CDR3 nucleotides: TGCGCCAGCAGCTTTGGCAGGGTGCGCAGAACTGAAGCTTTCTTT. The entire variable domain, with the rest obtained from reference TRBV5-1 and TRBJ1-1, is as follows: KAGVTQTPRYLIKTRGQQVTLSCSPISGHRSVSWYQQTPGQGLQFLFEYFSETQRNKGNFPGRFSGRQFSNSRSEMNVSTLELGDSALYLCASSFGRVRRTEAFFGQGTRLTVV.

J is TRBJ2-7 and V is TRBV7-9; 9 bases map to TRBD1. Per the germline V gene, CDR1 is SEHNR and CDR2 is FQNEAQ (reference sequence). V dropped 4 bases and J dropped 5; count of bases not matched to a gene: 15. The CDR3 is 17 residues long. In DNA, the CDR3 is TGTGCCAGCAGCTCGCCTGTGGGGACAGGGCGGTACGACGAGCAGTACTTC. It codes for CASSSPVGTGRYDEQYF.

The V gene is TRBV28, the J gene TRBJ2-1; TRBD1 matches 8 bases. V was pared by 8 bases and J by 4 bases, with 7 bases of the junction left unmatched. The germline V gene encodes CDR1 MDHEN and CDR2 SYDVKM. The CDR3 sequence is 14 residues long. CDR3 nucleotides: TGTGCCAGCGAGGGGACAGGAGCATACAATGAGCAGTTCTTC. The encoded protein is CASEGTGAYNEQFF.

This chain connects TRBV23-1 to TRBJ2-3, with D unclear. TRBV23-1 is known as an ORF, though its function is uncertain. Trimming left V 7 bases short and J 2 bases short, with 10 bases between. The CDR3 has 13 residues. The CDR3 nucleotides are TGCGCCAGCACTGTTACAGCCACAGATACGCAGTATTTT. It yields the protein CASTVTATDTQYF.

The CDR3 DNA sequence: TGTGCCAGCAGGTATACAGGCGCAGAGCCCCAGCATTTT. Amino acid sequence: CASRYTGAEPQHF. This chain uses TRBV2 with TRBJ1-5; a weak D match, TRBD1 (5 bases). The CDR3 has 13 residues. Germline V gene data show CDR1 as SNHLY and CDR2 as FYNNEI. The germline V and J ends were trimmed by 6 bases and 8 bases, with 14 bases remaining between them.

V gene TRBV10-3 combines with J gene TRBJ1-5; no reliable D call. There are 17 residues in the CDR3. Deletions cut 0 bases from V and 2 bases from J, with 14 bases between. Germline V CDR1 and CDR2: ENHRY, SYGVKD. Written as DNA, the CDR3 is TGTGCCATCAGTGAGTCCTCCGGTCGGTCGGGCAATCAGCCCCAGCATTTT. This codes for CAISESSGRSGNQPQHF.

V gene TRBV11-2 combines with J gene TRBJ1-2; D may be TRBD1 (6 bases). The length of the CDR3 is 15 residues. Germline V CDR1 and CDR2: SGHAT, FQNNGV. Deletions cut 2 bases from V and 4 bases from J, with 14 bases between. The CDR3 reads CASSLMAGVSYGYTF. The CDR3 DNA reads as TGTGCCAGCAGCTTAATGGCAGGGGTTAGCTATGGCTACACCTTC.

The chain has TRBV5-1 and TRBJ2-2, with 12 bases fitting TRBD2. This CDR3 region has 17 residues. The junction had 7 bases not matched to a gene; V was cut back by 2 bases and J by 5 bases. Germline V gives CDR1 SGHRS, CDR2 YFSETQ. This CDR3 is CASSFSSGRAATGELFF. The CDR3 DNA reads as TGCGCCAGCAGCTTCTCTAGCGGGAGGGCCGCGACCGGGGAGCTGTTTTTT.